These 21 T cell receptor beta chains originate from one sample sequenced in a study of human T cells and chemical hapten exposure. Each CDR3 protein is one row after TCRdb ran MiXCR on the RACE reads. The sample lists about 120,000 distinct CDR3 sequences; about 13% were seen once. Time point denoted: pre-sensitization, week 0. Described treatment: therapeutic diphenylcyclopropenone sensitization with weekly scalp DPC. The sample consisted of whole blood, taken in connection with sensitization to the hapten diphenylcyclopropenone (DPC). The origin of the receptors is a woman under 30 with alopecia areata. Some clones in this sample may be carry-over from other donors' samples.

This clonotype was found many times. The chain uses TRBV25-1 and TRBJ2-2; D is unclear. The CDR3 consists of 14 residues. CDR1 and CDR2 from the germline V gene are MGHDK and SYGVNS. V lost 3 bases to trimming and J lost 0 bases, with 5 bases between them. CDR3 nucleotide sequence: TGTGCCAGCAGTGACAGTGCGAACACCGGGGAGCTGTTTTTT. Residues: CASSDSANTGELFF. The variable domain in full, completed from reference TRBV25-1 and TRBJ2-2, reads EADIYQTPRYLVIGTGKKITLECSQTMGHDKMYWYQQDPGMELHLIHYSYGVNSTEKGDLSSESTVSRIRTEHFPLTLESARPSHTSQYLCASSDSANTGELFFGEGSRLTVL.

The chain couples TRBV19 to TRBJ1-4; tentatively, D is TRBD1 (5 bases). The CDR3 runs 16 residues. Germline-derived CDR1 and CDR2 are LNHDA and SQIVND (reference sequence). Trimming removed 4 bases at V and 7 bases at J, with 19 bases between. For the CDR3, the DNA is TGTGCCAGTAGTACACGGGGCCAAGGAAGGGGTGAAAAACTGTTTTTT. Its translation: CASSTRGQGRGEKLFF. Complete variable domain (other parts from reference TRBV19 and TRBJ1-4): DGGITQSPKYLFRKEGQNVTLSCEQNLNHDAMYWYRQDPGQGLRLIYYSQIVNDFQKGDIAEGYSVSREKKESFPLTVTSAQKNPTAFYLCASSTRGQGRGEKLFFGSGTQLSVL.

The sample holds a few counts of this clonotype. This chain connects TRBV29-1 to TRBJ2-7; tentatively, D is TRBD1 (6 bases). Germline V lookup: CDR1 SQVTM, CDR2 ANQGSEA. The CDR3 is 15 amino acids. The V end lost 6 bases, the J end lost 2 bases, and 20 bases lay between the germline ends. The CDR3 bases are TGCAGCGTGGCTGAGATTTCGACAGGAACCTACGAGCAGTACTTC. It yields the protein CSVAEISTGTYEQYF.

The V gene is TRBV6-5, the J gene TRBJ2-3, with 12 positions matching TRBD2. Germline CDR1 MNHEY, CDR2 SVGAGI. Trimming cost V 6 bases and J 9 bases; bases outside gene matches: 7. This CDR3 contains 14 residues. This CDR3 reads CASRYPTSGGTQYF. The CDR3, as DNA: TGTGCCAGCAGATATCCGACTAGCGGGGGAACGCAGTATTTT.

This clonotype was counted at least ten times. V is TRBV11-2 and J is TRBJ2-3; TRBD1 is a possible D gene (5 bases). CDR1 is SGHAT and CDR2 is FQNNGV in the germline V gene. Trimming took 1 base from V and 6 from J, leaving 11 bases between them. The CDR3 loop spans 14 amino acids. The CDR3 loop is CASSLGAGLDTQYF. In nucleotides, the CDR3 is TGTGCCAGCAGCTTAGGGGCAGGGCTGGATACGCAGTATTTT.

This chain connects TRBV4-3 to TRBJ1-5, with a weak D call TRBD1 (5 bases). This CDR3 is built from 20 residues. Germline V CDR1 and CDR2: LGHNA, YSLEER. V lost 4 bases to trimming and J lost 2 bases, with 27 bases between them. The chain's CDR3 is CASSPQAYVQGAQGNQPQHF. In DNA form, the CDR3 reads TGCGCCAGCAGCCCGCAAGCTTATGTTCAGGGTGCTCAGGGCAATCAGCCCCAGCATTTT.

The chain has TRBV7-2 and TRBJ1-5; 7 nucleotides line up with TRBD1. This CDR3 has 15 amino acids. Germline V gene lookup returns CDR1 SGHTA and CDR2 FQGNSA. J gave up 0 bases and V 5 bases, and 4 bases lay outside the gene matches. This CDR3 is CASSPGTASNQPQHF. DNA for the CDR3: TGTGCCAGCAGCCCGGGGACAGCTAGCAATCAGCCCCAGCATTTT.

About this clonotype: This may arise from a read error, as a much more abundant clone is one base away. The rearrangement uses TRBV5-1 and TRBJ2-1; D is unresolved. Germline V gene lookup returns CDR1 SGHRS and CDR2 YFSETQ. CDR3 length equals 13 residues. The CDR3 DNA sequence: TGCGCCAGCAGCTTGCGTAGGAACAATAAGCAGTTCTTC. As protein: CASSLRRNNKQFF.

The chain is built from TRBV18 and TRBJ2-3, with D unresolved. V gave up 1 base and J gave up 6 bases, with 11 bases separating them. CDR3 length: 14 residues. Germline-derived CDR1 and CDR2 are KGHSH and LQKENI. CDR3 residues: CASSPQELRDTQYF. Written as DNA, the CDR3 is TGTGCCAGCTCACCACAGGAGCTTAGGGATACGCAGTATTTT.

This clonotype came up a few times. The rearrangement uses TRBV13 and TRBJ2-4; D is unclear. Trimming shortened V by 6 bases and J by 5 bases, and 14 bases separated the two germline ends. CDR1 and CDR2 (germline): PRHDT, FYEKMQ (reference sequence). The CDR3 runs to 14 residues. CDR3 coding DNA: TGTGCCAGCAGTTCCGCCGACGGTGAAAACATTCAGTACTTC. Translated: CASSSADGENIQYF.

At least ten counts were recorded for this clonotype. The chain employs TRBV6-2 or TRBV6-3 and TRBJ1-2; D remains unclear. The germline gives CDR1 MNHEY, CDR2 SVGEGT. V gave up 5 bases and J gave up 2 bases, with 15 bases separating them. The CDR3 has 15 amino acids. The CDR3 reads CASSEGRRWNYGYTF. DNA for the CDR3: TGTGCCAGCAGTGAAGGGCGTAGGTGGAACTATGGCTACACCTTC.

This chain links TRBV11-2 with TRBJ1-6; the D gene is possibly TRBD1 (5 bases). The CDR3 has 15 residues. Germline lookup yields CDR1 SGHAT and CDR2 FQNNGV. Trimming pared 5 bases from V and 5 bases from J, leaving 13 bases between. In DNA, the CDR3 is TGTGCCAGCAGCCCAACAGGAATAGATAATTCACCCCTCCACTTT. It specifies CASSPTGIDNSPLHF.

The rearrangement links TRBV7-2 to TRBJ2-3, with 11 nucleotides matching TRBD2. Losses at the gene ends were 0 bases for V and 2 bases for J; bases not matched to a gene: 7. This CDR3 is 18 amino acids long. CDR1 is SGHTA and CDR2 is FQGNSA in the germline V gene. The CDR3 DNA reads TGTGCCAGCAGCTTAGCGCGATTAGCGGGGGGGCTCACAGATACGCAGTATTTT. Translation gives CASSLARLAGGLTDTQYF.

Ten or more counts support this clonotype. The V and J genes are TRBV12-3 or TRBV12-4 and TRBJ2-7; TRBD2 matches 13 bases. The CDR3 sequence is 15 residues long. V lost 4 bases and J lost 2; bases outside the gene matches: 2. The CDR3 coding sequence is TGTGCCAGCAGTTGGACTAGCGGGGGCACCTACGAGCAGTACTTC. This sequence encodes CASSWTSGGTYEQYF.

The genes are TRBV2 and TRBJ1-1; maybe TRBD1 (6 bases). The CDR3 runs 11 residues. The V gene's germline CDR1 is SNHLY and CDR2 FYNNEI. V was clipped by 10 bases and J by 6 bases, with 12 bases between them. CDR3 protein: CANGQTPEAFF. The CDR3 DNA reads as TGTGCCAACGGACAGACCCCTGAAGCTTTCTTT.

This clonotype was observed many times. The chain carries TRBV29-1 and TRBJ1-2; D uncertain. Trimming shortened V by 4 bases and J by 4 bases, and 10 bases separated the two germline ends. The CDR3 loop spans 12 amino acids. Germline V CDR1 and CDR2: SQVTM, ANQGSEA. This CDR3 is CSVGLGIYGYTF. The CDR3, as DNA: TGCAGCGTTGGCTTGGGGATCTATGGCTACACCTTC.

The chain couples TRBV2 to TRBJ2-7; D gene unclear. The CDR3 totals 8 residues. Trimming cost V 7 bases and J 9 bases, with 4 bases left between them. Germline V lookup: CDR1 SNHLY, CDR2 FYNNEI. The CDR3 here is CASTAQYF. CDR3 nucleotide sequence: TGTGCCAGCACCGCGCAGTACTTC.

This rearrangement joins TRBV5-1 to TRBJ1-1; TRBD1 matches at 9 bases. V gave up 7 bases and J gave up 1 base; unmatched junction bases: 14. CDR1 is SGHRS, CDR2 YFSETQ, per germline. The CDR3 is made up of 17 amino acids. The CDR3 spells CASGRTLGQGSNTEAFF. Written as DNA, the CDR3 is TGCGCCAGCGGCCGTACACTGGGACAGGGTTCGAACACTGAAGCTTTCTTT.

The CDR3 sequence: CASSLGTTYEQYF. The CDR3 DNA follows: TGTGCCAGCAGCTTAGGGACCACCTACGAGCAGTACTTC. This rearrangement joins TRBV7-6 to TRBJ2-7; no clear D gene. Germline-derived CDR1 and CDR2 are SGHVS and FNYEAQ. CDR3 length: 13 residues. Trimming cost V 1 base and J 2 bases, with 6 bases left between them.

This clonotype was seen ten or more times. CDR3 loop: CASSRDRDEQYF. CDR3 nucleotide sequence: TGTGCCAGCTCGCGGGACAGGGACGAGCAGTACTTC. The chain combines TRBV18 with TRBJ2-7, with 9 nucleotides matching TRBD1. Unmatched junction bases numbered 2, after V lost 6 bases and J lost 5 bases. Germline V gene data show CDR1 as KGHSH and CDR2 as LQKENI. This CDR3 has 12 amino acids.

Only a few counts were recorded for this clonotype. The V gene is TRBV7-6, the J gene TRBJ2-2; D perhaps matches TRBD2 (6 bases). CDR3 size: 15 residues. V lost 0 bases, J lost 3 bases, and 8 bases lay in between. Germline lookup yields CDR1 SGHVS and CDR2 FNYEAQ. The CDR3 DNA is TGTGCCAGCAGCTTAGCGCCGGGGGACACCGGGGAGCTGTTTTTT. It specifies CASSLAPGDTGELFF.